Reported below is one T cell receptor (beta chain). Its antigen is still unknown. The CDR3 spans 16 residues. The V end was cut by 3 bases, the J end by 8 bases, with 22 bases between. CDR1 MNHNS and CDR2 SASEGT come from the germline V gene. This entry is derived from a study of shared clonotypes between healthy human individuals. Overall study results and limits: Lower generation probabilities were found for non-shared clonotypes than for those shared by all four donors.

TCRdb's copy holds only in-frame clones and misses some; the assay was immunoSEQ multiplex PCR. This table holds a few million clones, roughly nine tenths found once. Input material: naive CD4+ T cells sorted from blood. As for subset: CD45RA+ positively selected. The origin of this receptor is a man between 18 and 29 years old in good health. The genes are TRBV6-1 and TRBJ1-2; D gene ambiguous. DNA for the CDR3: TGTGCCAGCAGTGATATAGGCTCAGGCTACCACGGGGGCTACACCTTC. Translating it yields CASSDIGSGYHGGYTF.